Listed below are T cell receptor beta chains from one sample, sequenced in a study of identical twins. One entry per CDR3 protein results from TCRdb running MiXCR on the 5' RACE reads. The sample records over 200,000 distinct CDR3 sequences, around 9.6% being singletons. Material for sequencing was memory (CD45RO+) T cells sorted from blood. These receptors were collected from a woman younger than 30 in good health. Both conserved end residues are part of each CDR3. Fields, in order: D gene, J gene, V gene, CDR3 length, clone size, CDR3 protein, CDR3 DNA. A D gene is named only where the DNA matches it firmly. Clone size is stated in some rows and not others, as once, few, many or a class when expanded.

D gene: NA; J gene: TRBJ1-1; V gene: TRBV19; CDR3 length: 12; clone size: once; CDR3 protein: CASRRVGTEAFF; CDR3 DNA: TGTGCCAGTAGAAGAGTAGGCACTGAAGCTTTCTTT
D gene: TRBD2; J gene: TRBJ2-2; V gene: TRBV2; CDR3 length: 14; clone size: NA; CDR3 protein: CASRGTRNTGELFF; CDR3 DNA: TGTGCCAGCAGGGGGACTAGAAACACCGGGGAGCTGTTTTTT
D gene: TRBD2; J gene: TRBJ2-1; V gene: TRBV10-3; CDR3 length: 16; clone size: NA; CDR3 protein: CAISDSLAGRDNEQFF; CDR3 DNA: TGTGCCATCAGTGACTCCCTAGCGGGACGCGACAATGAGCAGTTCTTC
D gene: TRBD2; J gene: TRBJ2-7; V gene: TRBV7-9; CDR3 length: 17; clone size: NA; CDR3 protein: CASTTNVTSGSSYEQYF; CDR3 DNA: TGTGCCAGCACCACAAACGTGACTAGCGGGAGCTCCTACGAGCAGTACTTC
D gene: NA; J gene: TRBJ2-7; V gene: TRBV20-1; CDR3 length: 14; clone size: NA; CDR3 protein: CSASEASSSYEQYF; CDR3 DNA: TGCAGTGCTTCGGAGGCCTCCTCCTCCTACGAGCAGTACTTC
D gene: NA; J gene: TRBJ2-4; V gene: TRBV6-1; CDR3 length: 16; clone size: NA; CDR3 protein: CASSPGRTLAKNIQYF; CDR3 DNA: TGTGCCAGCAGTCCCGGACGGACACTAGCCAAAAACATTCAGTACTTC
D gene: NA; J gene: TRBJ2-2; V gene: TRBV24-1; CDR3 length: 18; clone size: many; CDR3 protein: CATSDWPARDGSPGELFF; CDR3 DNA: TGTGCCACCAGTGATTGGCCCGCCCGCGACGGGAGTCCCGGGGAGCTGTTTTTT
D gene: TRBD1; J gene: TRBJ2-2; V gene: TRBV5-1; CDR3 length: 17; clone size: many; CDR3 protein: CASSLLRQGSNTGELFF; CDR3 DNA: TGCGCCAGCAGCTTGTTGAGACAGGGCAGCAACACCGGGGAGCTGTTTTTT
D gene: NA; J gene: TRBJ2-1; V gene: TRBV5-4; CDR3 length: 12; clone size: NA; CDR3 protein: CASSLGNREQFF; CDR3 DNA: TGTGCCAGCAGCCTAGGAAACCGGGAGCAGTTCTTC
D gene: TRBD1; J gene: TRBJ1-1; V gene: TRBV7-2; CDR3 length: 16; clone size: few; CDR3 protein: CASSRRQGEGNTEAFF; CDR3 DNA: TGTGCCAGCAGCCGAAGACAGGGGGAGGGGAACACTGAAGCTTTCTTT
D gene: NA; J gene: TRBJ2-5; V gene: TRBV11-2; CDR3 length: 16; clone size: few; CDR3 protein: CASVGSVQSFQETQYF; CDR3 DNA: TGTGCCAGCGTTGGCAGCGTACAGAGTTTCCAAGAGACCCAGTACTTC
D gene: NA; J gene: TRBJ2-1; V gene: TRBV7-9; CDR3 length: 12; clone size: NA; CDR3 protein: CASSLDAGEQFF; CDR3 DNA: TGTGCCAGCAGCTTGGACGCGGGTGAGCAGTTCTTC
D gene: NA; J gene: TRBJ2-7; V gene: TRBV4-2; CDR3 length: 15; clone size: many; CDR3 protein: CASSSPVRGAGEQYF; CDR3 DNA: TGTGCCAGCAGCTCCCCAGTAAGAGGGGCGGGGGAGCAGTACTTC
D gene: TRBD2; J gene: TRBJ2-7; V gene: TRBV6-5; CDR3 length: 13; clone size: once; CDR3 protein: CASSYLAGDEQYF; CDR3 DNA: TGTGCCAGCAGTTACTTAGCGGGAGACGAGCAGTACTTC
D gene: TRBD2; J gene: TRBJ2-7; V gene: TRBV5-1; CDR3 length: 14; clone size: few; CDR3 protein: CASSLARGDDEQYF; CDR3 DNA: TGCGCCAGCAGCTTGGCCCGGGGGGACGACGAGCAGTACTTC
D gene: NA; J gene: TRBJ1-1; V gene: TRBV5-6; CDR3 length: 15; clone size: many; CDR3 protein: CASSRDLTTGHKAFF; CDR3 DNA: TGTGCCAGCAGCCGAGACTTAACCACAGGGCACAAAGCTTTCTTT
D gene: NA; J gene: TRBJ2-1; V gene: TRBV27; CDR3 length: 12; clone size: many; CDR3 protein: CASSFKGYEQFF; CDR3 DNA: TGTGCCAGCAGTTTTAAGGGCTATGAGCAGTTCTTC
D gene: NA; J gene: TRBJ2-2; V gene: TRBV7-2; CDR3 length: 14; clone size: NA; CDR3 protein: CASSQPAHEAELFF; CDR3 DNA: TGTGCCAGCAGCCAGCCGGCCCACGAAGCCGAGCTGTTTTTT
D gene: TRBD2; J gene: TRBJ2-7; V gene: TRBV10-3; CDR3 length: 15; clone size: few; CDR3 protein: CAISDGAGANYEQYF; CDR3 DNA: TGTGCCATCAGTGACGGGGCGGGAGCTAATTACGAGCAGTACTTC
D gene: NA; J gene: TRBJ2-7; V gene: TRBV5-1; CDR3 length: 13; clone size: many; CDR3 protein: CASSTGASYEQYF; CDR3 DNA: TGCGCCAGCAGCACCGGGGCCTCCTACGAGCAGTACTTC
D gene: TRBD1; J gene: TRBJ1-1; V gene: TRBV20-1; CDR3 length: 14; clone size: few; CDR3 protein: CSAALPGQGVEAFF; CDR3 DNA: TGCAGTGCTGCTTTGCCGGGACAGGGGGTTGAAGCTTTCTTT
D gene: NA; J gene: TRBJ2-1; V gene: TRBV29-1; CDR3 length: 14; clone size: few; CDR3 protein: CSVAHSGASNEQFF; CDR3 DNA: TGCAGCGTGGCTCACAGTGGGGCTTCCAATGAGCAGTTCTTC
D gene: TRBD1; J gene: TRBJ2-5; V gene: TRBV10-3; CDR3 length: 16; clone size: once; CDR3 protein: CAISGRSRGRGESQYF; CDR3 DNA: TGTGCCATCAGTGGAAGATCCAGGGGGCGAGGAGAGTCCCAGTACTTC
D gene: TRBD2; J gene: TRBJ2-1; V gene: TRBV2; CDR3 length: 16; clone size: NA; CDR3 protein: CASSETSGISGGEQFF; CDR3 DNA: TGTGCCAGCAGTGAAACTAGCGGGATCTCGGGGGGTGAGCAGTTCTTC
D gene: NA; J gene: TRBJ1-5; V gene: TRBV28; CDR3 length: 14; clone size: many; CDR3 protein: CASSGQKGDQPQHF; CDR3 DNA: TGTGCCAGCAGCGGCCAGAAAGGCGATCAGCCCCAGCATTTT
D gene: TRBD2; J gene: TRBJ2-5; V gene: TRBV14; CDR3 length: 13; clone size: many; CDR3 protein: CASSPGGQETQYF; CDR3 DNA: TGTGCCAGCAGCCCCGGGGGGCAAGAGACCCAGTACTTC
D gene: NA; J gene: TRBJ2-7; V gene: TRBV20-1; CDR3 length: 13; clone size: NA; CDR3 protein: CSAAGRGRGEQYF; CDR3 DNA: TGCAGTGCGGCCGGACGGGGTAGGGGCGAGCAGTACTTC
D gene: NA; J gene: TRBJ2-7; V gene: TRBV12-3/TRBV12-4; CDR3 length: 15; clone size: many; CDR3 protein: CASSLDGHPNREQYF; CDR3 DNA: TGTGCCAGCAGTTTAGACGGGCATCCTAACCGAGAGCAGTACTTC
D gene: NA; J gene: TRBJ2-3; V gene: TRBV20-1; CDR3 length: 17; clone size: few; CDR3 protein: CSAPYRTSARGTDTQYF; CDR3 DNA: TGCAGTGCTCCCTACAGAACATCCGCCCGGGGCACAGATACGCAGTATTTT
D gene: NA; J gene: TRBJ1-4; V gene: TRBV21-1; CDR3 length: 13; clone size: few; CDR3 protein: CASSKVAREKLFF; CDR3 DNA: TGTGCCAGCAGCAAAGTTGCCCGGGAAAAACTGTTTTTT
D gene: NA; J gene: TRBJ2-7; V gene: TRBV10-1; CDR3 length: 14; clone size: NA; CDR3 protein: CASSPVVGKVEQYF; CDR3 DNA: TGCGCCAGCAGCCCAGTGGTGGGGAAGGTCGAGCAGTACTTC
D gene: NA; J gene: TRBJ1-1; V gene: TRBV12-3/TRBV12-4; CDR3 length: 15; clone size: many; CDR3 protein: CASSTLGPRGTEAFF; CDR3 DNA: TGTGCCAGCAGTACCTTAGGACCGAGGGGCACTGAAGCTTTCTTT
D gene: TRBD2; J gene: TRBJ2-5; V gene: TRBV5-6; CDR3 length: 16; clone size: few; CDR3 protein: CASSLGVAGEEETQYF; CDR3 DNA: TGTGCCAGCAGCTTGGGGGTAGCGGGAGAGGAAGAGACCCAGTACTTC
D gene: NA; J gene: TRBJ1-1; V gene: TRBV7-9; CDR3 length: 12; clone size: NA; CDR3 protein: CASSPEGQEAFF; CDR3 DNA: TGTGCCAGCAGCCCTGAAGGTCAGGAAGCTTTCTTT
D gene: TRBD1; J gene: TRBJ1-2; V gene: TRBV10-2; CDR3 length: 15; clone size: few; CDR3 protein: CASRAGTGSTYGYTF; CDR3 DNA: TGCGCCAGCAGGGCCGGGACAGGGTCAACCTATGGCTACACCTTC
D gene: NA; J gene: TRBJ2-4; V gene: TRBV6-1; CDR3 length: 15; clone size: NA; CDR3 protein: CASSGGAGGKNIQYF; CDR3 DNA: TGTGCCAGCAGTGGGGGAGCCGGGGGCAAAAACATTCAGTACTTC
D gene: TRBD1; J gene: TRBJ1-2; V gene: TRBV12-3/TRBV12-4; CDR3 length: 16; clone size: NA; CDR3 protein: CASSPPTGGFINGYTF; CDR3 DNA: TGTGCCAGCAGTCCACCGACAGGGGGCTTTATTAATGGCTACACCTTC
D gene: NA; J gene: TRBJ2-6; V gene: TRBV12-3/TRBV12-4; CDR3 length: 14; clone size: many; CDR3 protein: CASSSSQGSNVLTF; CDR3 DNA: TGTGCCAGCAGCTCATCCCAGGGGTCCAACGTCCTGACTTTC
D gene: TRBD2; J gene: TRBJ2-7; V gene: TRBV18; CDR3 length: 16; clone size: few; CDR3 protein: CASSPRLAGLSYEQYF; CDR3 DNA: TGTGCCAGCTCACCGCGCCTAGCGGGGTTATCCTACGAGCAGTACTTC
D gene: NA; J gene: TRBJ1-6; V gene: TRBV2; CDR3 length: 13; clone size: NA; CDR3 protein: CASGVEEGSPLHF; CDR3 DNA: TGTGCCAGCGGGGTGGAAGAGGGATCACCCCTCCACTTT
D gene: TRBD1; J gene: TRBJ1-1; V gene: TRBV12-3/TRBV12-4; CDR3 length: 14; clone size: many; CDR3 protein: CASREGTGNTEAFF; CDR3 DNA: TGTGCCAGCAGAGAGGGGACAGGGAACACTGAAGCTTTCTTT
D gene: NA; J gene: TRBJ2-7; V gene: TRBV12-3/TRBV12-4; CDR3 length: 17; clone size: many; CDR3 protein: CASSLTDLTGPNYEQYF; CDR3 DNA: TGTGCCAGCAGTTTAACTGATCTGACAGGACCCAACTACGAGCAGTACTTC
D gene: NA; J gene: TRBJ2-3; V gene: TRBV30; CDR3 length: 13; clone size: NA; CDR3 protein: CAWSLTRSDTQYF; CDR3 DNA: TGTGCCTGGAGCCTCACAAGATCAGATACGCAGTATTTT
D gene: NA; J gene: TRBJ2-5; V gene: TRBV3-1; CDR3 length: 14; clone size: NA; CDR3 protein: CASSPRSSLKTQYF; CDR3 DNA: TGTGCCAGCAGCCCGCGAAGTAGCCTCAAGACCCAGTACTTC
D gene: NA; J gene: TRBJ2-3; V gene: TRBV7-3; CDR3 length: 14; clone size: NA; CDR3 protein: CASSSKGDTLPQYF; CDR3 DNA: TGTGCCAGCAGCTCTAAAGGAGACACCCTACCGCAGTATTTT
D gene: TRBD2; J gene: TRBJ2-1; V gene: TRBV6-2/TRBV6-3; CDR3 length: 16; clone size: NA; CDR3 protein: CASSPGLADAYNEQFF; CDR3 DNA: TGTGCCAGCAGCCCAGGACTAGCGGATGCCTACAATGAGCAGTTCTTC
D gene: NA; J gene: TRBJ1-5; V gene: TRBV5-5; CDR3 length: 15; clone size: many; CDR3 protein: CASSYDPQGNQPQHF; CDR3 DNA: TGTGCCAGCAGCTACGACCCCCAGGGTAATCAGCCCCAGCATTTT